One and the same sample provided the 5 T cell receptor beta chains below, sequenced in a study of blood T cell repertoires in COVID-19. Sequencing was performed with immunoSEQ multiplex PCR; in TCRdb, only in-frame clones are kept and a portion is missing. The sample contains about 160,000 clones, over 90% of which appear only once. The sequenced sample consisted of peripheral blood. Receptors were obtained from a woman aged 60-75 years with COVID-19, enrolled during active disease.

V usage is TRBV9 and J usage is TRBJ1-1, with a possible D match to TRBD1 (6 bases). This CDR3 has 16 amino acids. CDR1 SGDLS and CDR2 YYNGEE come from the germline V gene. Trimming took off 3 bases at V and 0 bases at J, with 15 bases between the two ends. The CDR3 DNA is TGTGCCAGCAGCGCTCAACGGACAGTTATGAACACTGAAGCTTTCTTT. It specifies CASSAQRTVMNTEAFF.

The rearrangement links TRBV27 to TRBJ1-6; tentative D call: TRBD1 (6 bases). The CDR3 length is 13 residues. The germline V gene has CDR1 MNHEY and CDR2 SMNVEV (reference sequence). V lost 10 bases, J lost 9 bases, and 16 bases lay in between. As DNA, the CDR3 is TGTGCCACCTCACAGGGTTTAATTTCACCCCTCCACTTT. Amino acid sequence: CATSQGLISPLHF.

The chain uses TRBV5-1 and TRBJ1-3; 9 nucleotides match TRBD1. Germline V CDR1 and CDR2: SGHRS, YFSETQ. The V gene end was trimmed by 1 base and the J gene end by 4 bases; junction bases not matched to a gene: 12. This CDR3 comprises 18 residues. The chain's CDR3 is CASSLSPRTGTGGNTIYF. DNA for the CDR3: TGCGCCAGCAGCTTGTCCCCTCGTACCGGGACAGGGGGAAACACCATATATTTT.

In its sample, this clone was seen once. This chain joins TRBV3-1 (or the pseudogene TRBV3-2) and TRBJ1-2, with D unclear. Trimming pared 1 base from V and 2 bases from J, leaving 8 bases between. Germline values: CDR1 LGHDT, CDR2 YNNKEL (reference sequence). This CDR3 spans 14 amino acids. CDR3 bases: TGTGCCAGCAGCCAAGTGAGGGAGAACTATGGCTACACCTTC. Protein product: CASSQVRENYGYTF.

This chain links TRBV7-2 with TRBJ1-4; 9 positions match TRBD1. The V gene's germline CDR1 is SGHTA and CDR2 FQGNSA. The CDR3 length is 14 residues. The ends lost 7 bases at V and 7 bases at J; junction bases unmatched: 7. For the CDR3, the DNA is TGTGCCAGCAAGCAGGGACAGGGTGTTGAAAAACTGTTTTTT. This gives the protein CASKQGQGVEKLFF.